The T cell receptor (beta chain) under discussion was sequenced for a study of regulatory T cells in long-lasting Graves disease. Study-wide background: Graves' disease counted as persistent after over 5 years of antithyroid drugs with positive TSH receptor antibodies. Study findings and constraints: Persistent disease was characterized by preferential usage of TRBV28, TRBJ1-2 and TRBJ2-5. TCR diversity was lower in persistent than newly diagnosed Graves' disease.

Time point here: persistent/refractory GD, antithyroid drugs over 5 years with positive TRAb. PBMCs provided the RNA from which the TCR library was made. Libraries of TCR beta came from iRepertoire HTBI primers plus Arm-PCR of CDR3 regions. Original analysis: Throughout the samples, researchers identified about 56 TRBV and approximately 13 TRBJ segments. TCRdb re-analysed the multiplex PCR reads in MiXCR, keeping a single row per CDR3 protein. The V and J calls come from TCRdb's annotation, not from the publication. The data show 250,000 to 300,000 distinct CDR3 sequences, with 22% seen just once and more than 55% held by the top ten. V lost 0 bases and J lost 8; bases outside the gene matches: 3. CDR1 and CDR2 from the germline V gene are MDHEN and SYDVKM. This CDR3 region has 15 residues. This clonotype was observed many times. The antigen remains undetermined.

The receptor comes from a female donor with Graves disease. This sample comprised peripheral blood mononuclear cells (PBMCs), obtained when the disease was refractory, from a patient treated with antithyroid drugs. The chain is built from TRBV28 and TRBJ2-4; TRBD2 aligns across 11 bases. The CDR3 is CASSLWIAGGDIQYF. DNA for the CDR3: TGTGCCAGCAGTTTATGGATAGCGGGAGGGGACATTCAGTACTTC.